The 28 T cell receptor beta chains in this list originate from one sample, sequenced in a study of cytomegalovirus exposure and HLA in healthy donors. Primers for the PCR totalled 60 Vbeta and 13 Jbeta. Clones were sequenced by immunoSEQ multiplex PCR, and TCRdb holds only the in-frame ones, with some missing. The sample holds 150,000 to 200,000 clones; roughly 88% are singletons and the top ten take 1% to 1.5%. The specimen sequenced was PBMCs. The source is a girl aged 2 to 9 in good health and CMV-seropositive.

The genes are TRBV5-1 and TRBJ1-1; no reliable D call. This CDR3 is 8 amino acids long. From germline, CDR1 is SGHRS and CDR2 YFSETQ. V was shortened by 6 bases and J by 11 bases, with 5 bases between the two germline ends. The CDR3 is CASIEAFF. As DNA, the CDR3 is TGCGCCAGCATCGAGGCTTTCTTT.

This rearrangement joins TRBV11-2 to TRBJ2-1, with 9 bases identical to TRBD1. J was trimmed by 5 bases and V by 2 bases; bases with no gene match: 4. Germline V gene data show CDR1 as SGHAT and CDR2 as FQNNGV. There are 15 residues in the CDR3. In nucleotides, the CDR3 is TGTGCCAGCAGCTTACTGGGACAGGGTAACAATGAGCAGTTCTTC. It translates to CASSLLGQGNNEQFF.

This clone was seen only once. This chain connects TRBV5-6 to TRBJ1-3; no firm D call. The V end lost 0 bases, the J end lost 4 bases, and 8 bases lay between the germline ends. This CDR3 spans 14 amino acids. Germline assignment: CDR1 SGHDT and CDR2 YYEEEE. This CDR3 is CASSLAGYGNTIYF. CDR3 sequence (DNA): TGTGCCAGCAGCTTGGCCGGGTACGGAAACACCATATATTTT.

The rearrangement links TRBV18 to TRBJ1-1, with D perhaps matching TRBD1 (6 bases). This CDR3 is built from 14 residues. The V gene lost 3 bases and the J gene lost 6 bases, with 14 bases spanning the gap. Germline V gene data show CDR1 as KGHSH and CDR2 as LQKENI. As DNA, the CDR3 is TGTGCCAGCTCACCTATTGGGGGCCCTGCTGAAGCTTTCTTT. Residues: CASSPIGGPAEAFF.

The V call is TRBV5-4, the J call TRBJ2-5; TRBD2 aligns across 12 bases. J gave up 3 bases and V 4 bases, and 10 bases lay outside the gene matches. The CDR3 covers 17 residues. Per the germline V gene, CDR1 is SGHNT and CDR2 is YYREEE (reference sequence). This CDR3 reads CASSASGRAEVEETQYF. The CDR3 coding sequence is TGTGCCAGCAGCGCTAGCGGGAGGGCCGAGGTAGAAGAGACCCAGTACTTC. Full variable domain (remainder filled in from reference TRBV5-4 and TRBJ2-5): ETGVTQSPTHLIKTRGQQVTLRCSSQSGHNTVSWYQQALGQGPQFIFQYYREEENGRGNFPPRFSGLQFPNYSSELNVNALELDDSALYLCASSASGRAEVEETQYFGPGTRLLVL.

This chain uses TRBV14 with TRBJ1-1; D perhaps matches TRBD1 (6 bases). Trimming removed 4 bases from V and 6 bases from J, with 18 bases in between. The CDR3 covers 15 residues. Germline assignment: CDR1 SGHDN and CDR2 FVKESK. The CDR3: CASSRAGVGKAEAFF. The CDR3 DNA sequence: TGTGCCAGCAGCCGAGCAGGGGTTGGTAAGGCTGAAGCTTTCTTT.

The chain is built from TRBV27 and TRBJ2-1, with D perhaps matching TRBD2 (6 bases). The CDR3 contains 11 residues. Looked up from germline, CDR1 is MNHEY and CDR2 is SMNVEV (reference sequence). Trimming removed 5 bases at V and 9 bases at J, with 8 bases between. CDR3 protein: CASSPGGEQFF. For the CDR3, the DNA is TGTGCCAGCAGTCCCGGGGGTGAGCAGTTCTTC.

The chain has TRBV6-5 and TRBJ2-7, with D maybe TRBD1 (5 bases). Trimming took 6 bases from V and 5 from J, leaving 14 bases between them. The CDR3 has 13 residues. Germline V gives CDR1 MNHEY, CDR2 SVGAGI. CDR3: CASSPPGSNEQYF. The CDR3 nucleotides read TGTGCCAGCAGCCCCCCAGGGTCGAACGAGCAGTACTTC.

The gene calls are TRBV11-3 and TRBJ2-1; 9 bases match TRBD2. CDR1 is SGHNT and CDR2 is YENEEA in the germline V gene. This CDR3 spans 14 amino acids. The ends lost 5 bases at V and 6 bases at J; junction bases unmatched: 5. CDR3 in amino acids: CASSAGGDFNEQFF. In DNA, the CDR3 is TGTGCCAGCAGCGCGGGGGGGGACTTCAATGAGCAGTTCTTC.

The rearrangement joins TRBV10-3 to TRBJ1-2; 7 nucleotides line up with TRBD1. The CDR3 is 13 amino acids. The junction had 12 bases not matched to a gene; V was cut back by 10 bases and J by 7 bases. CDR1 is ENHRY and CDR2 is SYGVKD in the germline V gene. CDR3 sequence reads: CATATGRGLGYTF. As DNA, the CDR3 is TGTGCCACCGCGACAGGGCGAGGACTTGGCTACACCTTC.

The gene calls are TRBV5-4 and TRBJ1-2, with 9 bases that match TRBD1. The CDR3 is 15 amino acids. Germline V lookup: CDR1 SGHNT, CDR2 YYREEE (reference sequence). V gave up 4 bases and J gave up 7 bases; unmatched junction bases: 11. CDR3: CASSPWDRESCGYTF. CDR3 bases: TGTGCCAGCAGCCCGTGGGACAGGGAATCTTGTGGCTACACCTTC.

The rearrangement links TRBV19 to TRBJ2-7; D is perhaps TRBD2 (5 bases). Between the trimmed V and J ends, which lost 3 bases and 6 bases, there was a span of 12 bases. The CDR3 consists of 13 residues. The germline V gene encodes CDR1 LNHDA and CDR2 SQIVND (reference sequence). CDR3 region: CASSISKAGEQYF. The CDR3 DNA follows: TGTGCCAGTAGTATCTCGAAGGCGGGCGAGCAGTACTTC.

The V gene is TRBV5-1, the J gene TRBJ2-5, with D perhaps matching TRBD1 (7 bases). TRBJ2-7 explains the end of the DNA better; the J call may be wrong. The CDR3 has 14 residues. The V gene's germline CDR1 is SGHRS and CDR2 YFSETQ. The CDR3 sequence is CASSWRDSSYEQYF. For the CDR3, the DNA is TGCGCCAGCAGTTGGAGGGACAGCTCCTACGAGCAGTACTTC.

This chain connects TRBV15 to TRBJ2-5; D call uncertain. The CDR3 runs 15 residues. Germline-derived CDR1 and CDR2 are LNHNV and YYDKDF (reference sequence). The ends were cut back, 1 base at V and 2 bases at J, with 11 bases in the middle. CDR3 DNA: TGTGCCACCAGCAGAGGGGCCTCCTCACAAGAGACCCAGTACTTC. It translates to CATSRGASSQETQYF.

The J gene is TRBJ1-6, the V gene TRBV5-1; tentative D call: TRBD1 (5 bases). This CDR3 contains 14 residues. The V end was cut by 2 bases, the J end by 7 bases, with 10 bases between. Per the germline V gene, CDR1 is SGHRS and CDR2 is YFSETQ. CDR3 DNA sequence: TGCGCCAGCAGCTTTGACAGACCAAATTCACCCCTCCACTTT. Translated: CASSFDRPNSPLHF.

The chain recombines TRBV5-4 with TRBJ2-3; TRBD2 aligns across 10 bases. Looked up from germline, CDR1 is SGHNT and CDR2 is YYREEE (reference sequence). V lost 6 bases to trimming and J lost 4 bases; unmatched junction nucleotides: 14. The CDR3 sequence is 17 residues long. DNA for the CDR3: TGTGCCAGCACCTTTGGGGCTAGCGGGAGCAGGGCAGATACGCAGTATTTT. Protein product: CASTFGASGSRADTQYF.

The chain is built from TRBV4-1 and TRBJ2-7; 7 bases match TRBD2. V lost 4 bases and J lost 0; bases outside the gene matches: 3. Germline values: CDR1 MGHRA, CDR2 YSYEKL. The CDR3 runs to 14 residues. The CDR3 nucleotides are TGCGCCAGCAGCCCTGGGAGGGGCTCCTACGAGCAGTACTTC. The encoded protein is CASSPGRGSYEQYF.

V is TRBV27 and J is TRBJ2-3; possible D gene TRBD2, 5 bases. Between the trimmed V and J ends, which lost 3 bases and 0 bases, there was a span of 16 bases. Germline CDR1 is MNHEY and CDR2 is SMNVEV (reference sequence). The CDR3 sequence is 17 residues long. The DNA for the CDR3 is TGTGCCAGCAGTTTGGATAGGGAGCTTCTTAGCACAGATACGCAGTATTTT. It specifies CASSLDRELLSTDTQYF.

V gene TRBV4-1 combines with J gene TRBJ2-3, with 12 bases aligning to TRBD2. CDR1 is MGHRA and CDR2 is YSYEKL in the germline V gene. The V and J ends lost 5 bases and 2 bases, in that order; junction bases with no gene match: 8. The length of the CDR3 is 17 residues. The CDR3 reads CASSGRGLAGYTDTQYF. Written as DNA, the CDR3 is TGCGCCAGCAGCGGCAGGGGACTAGCGGGCTACACAGATACGCAGTATTTT.

This chain links TRBV4-1 with TRBJ1-5; possibly TRBD1 for D (6 bases). The CDR3 extends over 15 amino acids. The V gene lost 3 bases and the J gene lost 11 bases, with 20 bases spanning the gap. Germline CDR1 reads MGHRA; CDR2 reads YSYEKL. In nucleotides, the CDR3 is TGCGCCAGCAGCCAGGGGAATTGGGGGGGGGCAGCCCAGCATTTT. The encoded protein is CASSQGNWGGAAQHF.

This chain uses TRBV27 with TRBJ1-4, with a possible D match to TRBD1 (6 bases). V was pared by 5 bases and J by 10 bases, with 11 bases between. The germline gives CDR1 MNHEY, CDR2 SMNVEV (reference sequence). The CDR3 spans 12 residues. CDR3 in amino acids: CASSREGGKLFF. CDR3 DNA: TGTGCCAGCAGTAGGGAGGGGGGAAAACTGTTTTTT.

This CDR3 reads CASSAGLAGVDTQYF. In DNA, the CDR3 is TGTGCCAGCAGCGCGGGACTAGCGGGAGTAGATACGCAGTATTTT. This chain connects TRBV9 to TRBJ2-3, with 14 bases lining up with TRBD2. V shed 3 bases, J shed 5 bases, and the junction held 2 bases outside the gene matches. The CDR3 consists of 15 residues. Germline CDR1 and CDR2: SGDLS and YYNGEE.

The chain couples TRBV29-1 to TRBJ2-1; TRBD1 might be the D (6 bases). The CDR3 runs 15 residues. Germline CDR1 and CDR2: SQVTM and ANQGSEA. The germline V and J ends were trimmed by 3 bases and 0 bases, with 12 bases remaining between them. CDR3 protein: CSVDNRASSYNEQFF. In DNA, the CDR3 is TGCAGCGTTGATAACAGGGCAAGCTCCTACAATGAGCAGTTCTTC.

The chain couples TRBV5-1 to TRBJ2-2; 8 bases match TRBD2. After removal of 4 bases from V and 4 bases from J, the junction contained 9 bases not matched to a gene. This CDR3 has 16 amino acids. Germline V gene data show CDR1 as SGHRS and CDR2 as YFSETQ. CDR3 in amino acids: CASSPRGGVGTGELFF. CDR3 DNA: TGCGCCAGCAGCCCCCGGGGGGGGGTTGGCACCGGGGAGCTGTTTTTT. The whole variable domain, filled in from reference TRBV5-1 and TRBJ2-2, reads KAGVTQTPRYLIKTRGQQVTLSCSPISGHRSVSWYQQTPGQGLQFLFEYFSETQRNKGNFPGRFSGRQFSNSRSEMNVSTLELGDSALYLCASSPRGGVGTGELFFGEGSRLTVL.

Only a few counts were recorded for this clone. In DNA form, the CDR3 reads TGTGCCAGCGGTCCCGTGCACGGGCGAGGGGGAGATACGCAGTATTTT. It specifies CASGPVHGRGGDTQYF. This chain links TRBV11-1 with TRBJ2-3; a possible D gene is TRBD1 (6 bases). CDR1 is SGHAT, CDR2 FQDESV, per germline (reference sequence). Trimming cost V 8 bases and J 5 bases, with 23 bases left between them. This CDR3 comprises 16 residues.

This rearrangement joins TRBV14 to TRBJ2-1; TRBD1 is a possible D gene (6 bases). The CDR3 consists of 14 residues. With 3 bases removed from V and 9 bases from J, the gap between germline ends came to 15 bases. From germline, CDR1 is SGHDN and CDR2 FVKESK. The CDR3 region has the DNA TGTGCCAGCAGCCAGGGGGCCAGCGAAGTTGAGCAGTTCTTC. It codes for CASSQGASEVEQFF.

V gene TRBV6-1 combines with J gene TRBJ2-3; a possible D gene is TRBD2 (7 bases). The CDR3 has 15 amino acids. The V gene lost 3 bases and the J gene lost 5 bases, with 15 bases spanning the gap. Germline assignment: CDR1 MNHNS and CDR2 SASEGT. The CDR3 protein is CASSDSAGAKDTQYF. In DNA form, the CDR3 reads TGTGCCAGCAGTGATTCGGCGGGGGCCAAAGATACGCAGTATTTT.

In DNA form, the CDR3 reads TGTGCCAGCAGCCTGACAGGGGACGGTGGCTACACCTTC. It codes for CASSLTGDGGYTF. The V call is TRBV7-9, the J call TRBJ1-2; 8 nucleotides align to TRBD1. V lost 5 bases and J lost 7; bases outside the gene matches: 6. Germline CDR1 SEHNR, CDR2 FQNEAQ (reference sequence). CDR3 size: 13 residues. Together with reference TRBV7-9 and TRBJ1-2, the CDR3 gives the full variable domain: DTGVSQNPRHKITKRGQNVTFRCDPISEHNRLYWYRQTLGQGPEFLTYFQNEAQLEKSRLLSDRFSAERPKGSFSTLEIQRTEQGDSAMYLCASSLTGDGGYTFGSGTRLTVV.